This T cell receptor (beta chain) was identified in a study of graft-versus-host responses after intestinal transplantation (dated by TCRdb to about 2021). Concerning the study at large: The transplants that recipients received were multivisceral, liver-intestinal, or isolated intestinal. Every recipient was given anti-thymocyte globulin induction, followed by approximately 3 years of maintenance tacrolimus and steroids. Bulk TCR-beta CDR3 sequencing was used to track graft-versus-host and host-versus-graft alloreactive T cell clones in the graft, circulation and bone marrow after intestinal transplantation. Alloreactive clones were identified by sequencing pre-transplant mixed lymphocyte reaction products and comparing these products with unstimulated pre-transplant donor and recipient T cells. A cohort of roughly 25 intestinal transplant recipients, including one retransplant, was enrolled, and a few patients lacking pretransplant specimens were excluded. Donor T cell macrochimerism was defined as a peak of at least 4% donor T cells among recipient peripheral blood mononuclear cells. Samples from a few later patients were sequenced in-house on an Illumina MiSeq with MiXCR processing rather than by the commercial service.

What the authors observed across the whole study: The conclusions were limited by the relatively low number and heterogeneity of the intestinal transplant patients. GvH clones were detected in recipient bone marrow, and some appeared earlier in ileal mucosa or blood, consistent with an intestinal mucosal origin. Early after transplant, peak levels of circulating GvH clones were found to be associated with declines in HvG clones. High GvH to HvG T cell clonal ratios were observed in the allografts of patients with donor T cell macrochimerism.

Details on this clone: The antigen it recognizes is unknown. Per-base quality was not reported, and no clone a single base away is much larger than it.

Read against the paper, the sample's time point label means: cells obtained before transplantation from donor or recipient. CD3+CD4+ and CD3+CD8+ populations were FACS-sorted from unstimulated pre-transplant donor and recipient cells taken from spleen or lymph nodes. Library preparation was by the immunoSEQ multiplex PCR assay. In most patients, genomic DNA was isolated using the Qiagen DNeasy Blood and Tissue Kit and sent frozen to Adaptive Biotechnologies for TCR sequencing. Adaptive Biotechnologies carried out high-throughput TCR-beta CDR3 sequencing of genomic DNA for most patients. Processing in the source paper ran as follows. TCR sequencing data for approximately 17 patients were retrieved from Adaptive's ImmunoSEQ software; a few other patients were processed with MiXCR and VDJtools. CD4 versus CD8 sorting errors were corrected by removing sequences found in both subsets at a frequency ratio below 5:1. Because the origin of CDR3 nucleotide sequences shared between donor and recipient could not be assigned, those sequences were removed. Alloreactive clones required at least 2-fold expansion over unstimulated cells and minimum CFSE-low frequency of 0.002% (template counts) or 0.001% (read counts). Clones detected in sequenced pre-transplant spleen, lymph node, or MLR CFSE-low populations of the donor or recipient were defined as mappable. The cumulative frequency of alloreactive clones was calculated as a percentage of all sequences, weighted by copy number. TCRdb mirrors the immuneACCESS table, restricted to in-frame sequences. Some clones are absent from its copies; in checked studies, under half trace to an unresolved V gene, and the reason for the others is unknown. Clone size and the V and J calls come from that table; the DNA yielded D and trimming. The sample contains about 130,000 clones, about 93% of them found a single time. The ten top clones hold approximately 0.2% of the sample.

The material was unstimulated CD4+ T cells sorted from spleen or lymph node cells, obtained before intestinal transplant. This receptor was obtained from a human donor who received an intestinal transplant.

The DNA reads as follows: TGTGCCAGCGGACATCCAGGGGGCGCTCAGCCCCAGCATTTT. Its protein is CASGHPGGAQPQHF. The chain uses TRBV7-2 and TRBJ1-5, and TRBD1 aligns with 8 junction nucleotides. The CDR3 spans 14 residues, from the cysteine through the phenylalanine. CDR3 DNA only is kept here, 42 bases in frame from base 1. From V the trimming removes 8 bases and from J it removes 6 bases, while the gene matches leave 9 bases of the junction unaccounted for. As encoded in the germline V gene, CDR1 is SGHTA while CDR2 is FQGNSA.